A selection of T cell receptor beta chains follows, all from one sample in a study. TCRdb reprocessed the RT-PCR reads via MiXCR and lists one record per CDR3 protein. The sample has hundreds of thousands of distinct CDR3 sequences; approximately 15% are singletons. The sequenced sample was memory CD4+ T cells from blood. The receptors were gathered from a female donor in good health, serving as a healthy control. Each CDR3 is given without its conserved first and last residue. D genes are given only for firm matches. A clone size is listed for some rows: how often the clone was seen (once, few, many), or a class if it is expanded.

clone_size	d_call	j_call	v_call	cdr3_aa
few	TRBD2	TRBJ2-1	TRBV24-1	ATSDYPGLAGYNEQF
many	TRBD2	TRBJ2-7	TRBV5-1	ASSLEAREFDEQY
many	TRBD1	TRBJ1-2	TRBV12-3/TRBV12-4	ASSSPGQGYGYT
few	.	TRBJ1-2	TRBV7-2	ASSLAGGVSNYGYT
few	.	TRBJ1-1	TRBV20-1	SARPQMGGYSEAF
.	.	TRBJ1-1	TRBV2	ASSGIGPEAF
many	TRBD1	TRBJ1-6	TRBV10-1	ASSGTGGDSPLH
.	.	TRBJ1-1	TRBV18	ASSLELRGNTEAF
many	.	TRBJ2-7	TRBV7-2	ASSLGGDPSYEQY
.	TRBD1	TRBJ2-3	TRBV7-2	ASSGQVLVTDTQY
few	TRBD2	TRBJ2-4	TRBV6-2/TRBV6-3	ASGLAGAYIQY
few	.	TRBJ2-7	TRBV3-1	ASSLGSLTYEQY
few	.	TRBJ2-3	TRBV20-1	SARDQSADTQY
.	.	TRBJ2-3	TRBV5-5	ASSPVGLDTQY
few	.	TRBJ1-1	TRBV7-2	ASSPPGETEAF
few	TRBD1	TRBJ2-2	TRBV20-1	SAGGTGGTTGELF
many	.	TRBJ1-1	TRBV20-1	SARDLARGKGEAF
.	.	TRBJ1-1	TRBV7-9	ASSPRGHWGFMNTEAF
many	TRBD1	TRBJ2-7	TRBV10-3	ASSRPTGTEYEQY
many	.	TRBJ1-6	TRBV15	ATSRDRGENSPLH
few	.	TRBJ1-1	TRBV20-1	SANGNTEAF
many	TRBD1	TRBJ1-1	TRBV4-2	ASSPTGEPEAF
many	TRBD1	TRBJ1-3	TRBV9	ASSATGAPGNTIY